The 26 T cell receptor beta chains presented below share a single source sample, sequenced in a study of graft-versus-host responses after intestinal transplantation. No antigens are known for them. Measured with immunoSEQ multiplex PCR; TCRdb has only the in-frame clones, and not every one. The table shows about 94,000 clones, with roughly 90% occurring only once. The sequencing here drew on unstimulated CD8+ T cells sorted from spleen or lymph node cells, taken before intestinal transplant. These TCRs come from a human donor who received an intestinal transplant.

The rearrangement links TRBV2 to TRBJ2-7; TRBD1 might be the D (6 bases). Germline V CDR1 and CDR2: SNHLY, FYNNEI. The CDR3 spans 15 residues. Trimming removed 0 bases from V and 5 bases from J, with 14 bases in between. The CDR3 protein is CASSEALMGADEQYF. The DNA of the CDR3 is TGTGCCAGCAGTGAAGCGCTTATGGGGGCGGACGAGCAGTACTTC. The variable domain in full, with the rest retrieved from reference TRBV2 and TRBJ2-7, is EPEVTQTPSHQVTQMGQEVILRCVPISNHLYFYWYRQILGQKVEFLVSFYNNEISEKSEIFDDQFSVERPDGSNFTLKIRSTKLEDSAMYFCASSEALMGADEQYFGPGTRLTVT.

The chain carries TRBV5-1 and TRBJ1-1; no reliable D call. Between the trimmed V and J ends, which lost 4 bases and 6 bases, there was a span of 10 bases. The CDR3 is 12 residues long. The germline CDR1 and CDR2 sequences are SGHRS and YFSETQ. The chain's CDR3 is CASSHGGAEAFF. CDR3 DNA: TGCGCCAGCAGCCACGGCGGGGCTGAAGCTTTCTTT. Variable domain in full (rest from reference TRBV5-1 and TRBJ1-1): KAGVTQTPRYLIKTRGQQVTLSCSPISGHRSVSWYQQTPGQGLQFLFEYFSETQRNKGNFPGRFSGRQFSNSRSEMNVSTLELGDSALYLCASSHGGAEAFFGQGTRLTVV.

CDR3: CASSLTGYNEQFF. The DNA of the CDR3 is TGTGCCAGCAGCTTGACAGGGTACAATGAGCAGTTCTTC. J is TRBJ2-1 and V is TRBV11-2; 7 bases are shared with TRBD1. CDR3 length equals 13 residues. Germline CDR1 reads SGHAT; CDR2 reads FQNNGV. V gave up 3 bases and J gave up 4 bases; unmatched junction bases: 0.

The gene calls are TRBV27 and TRBJ2-7; weak D call: TRBD2 (6 bases). This CDR3 is built from 12 residues. Trimming took off 6 bases at V and 6 bases at J, with 12 bases between the two ends. Per the germline V gene, CDR1 is MNHEY and CDR2 is SMNVEV (reference sequence). The CDR3 here is CASSPLGGEQYF. The CDR3 DNA follows: TGTGCCAGCAGCCCCCTCGGGGGCGAGCAGTACTTC.

The rearrangement joins TRBV4-1 to TRBJ1-5, with D tentatively TRBD1 (6 bases). This CDR3 has 15 residues. V lost 0 bases and J lost 3, with 9 bases in between. Germline V gives CDR1 MGHRA, CDR2 YSYEKL. CDR3 region: CASSQEQGPNQPQHF. The CDR3 bases are TGCGCCAGCAGCCAAGAACAGGGCCCCAATCAGCCCCAGCATTTT.

V usage is TRBV7-9 and J usage is TRBJ2-5; a weak D match, TRBD1 (5 bases). Germline CDR1 SEHNR, CDR2 FQNEAQ (reference sequence). Trimming took 5 bases from V and 5 from J, leaving 12 bases between them. The CDR3 spans 13 residues. The DNA for the CDR3 is TGTGCCAGCAGCCCCCAGGGTATGGAGACCCAGTACTTC. This sequence encodes CASSPQGMETQYF.

CDR3 DNA: TGTGCCAGCAGCTTAGCGCAGGGTGTATCCTACGAGCAGTACTTC. Amino acid sequence: CASSLAQGVSYEQYF. This rearrangement joins TRBV7-9 to TRBJ2-7, with D perhaps matching TRBD1 (5 bases). Germline values: CDR1 SEHNR, CDR2 FQNEAQ (reference sequence). The CDR3 is 15 amino acids. The V gene lost 0 bases and the J gene lost 1 base, with 10 bases spanning the gap.

CDR3 nucleotides: TGCGCCAGCAGCCACGGGACTAGCGGAGCGATAGCACTACACACCTACGAGCAGTACTTC. Translating gives CASSHGTSGAIALHTYEQYF. V usage is TRBV4-1 and J usage is TRBJ2-7, with TRBD2 matching over 11 bases. V shed 3 bases, J shed 2 bases, and the junction held 18 bases outside the gene matches. The CDR3 runs 20 residues. The germline gives CDR1 MGHRA, CDR2 YSYEKL.

V gene TRBV6-5 combines with J gene TRBJ2-3, with 7 positions matching TRBD1. Germline V gene sequence: CDR1 MNHEY, CDR2 SVGAGI. Trimming at V came to 6 bases and at J to 6 bases, leaving 6 bases not matched to a gene. The CDR3 extends over 13 amino acids. CDR3 loop: CASSWTGWDTQYF. In nucleotides, the CDR3 is TGTGCCAGCAGCTGGACAGGCTGGGATACGCAGTATTTT.

V and J are TRBV27 and TRBJ2-7; a weak D match, TRBD1 (6 bases). V was trimmed by 0 bases and J by 4 bases, leaving 10 bases between them. The CDR3 runs 14 residues. The germline V gene has CDR1 MNHEY and CDR2 SMNVEV (reference sequence). This CDR3 is CASSLSGAPYEQYF. The CDR3 nucleotides read TGTGCCAGCAGTTTATCGGGGGCCCCTTACGAGCAGTACTTC.

This sequence joins TRBV28 and TRBJ2-1, with TRBD2 matching 12 bases. The CDR3 runs to 17 residues. Germline V gene sequence: CDR1 MDHEN, CDR2 SYDVKM. The trim removed 6 bases at V and 0 bases at J, leaving 6 bases unmatched. CDR3 in DNA: TGTGCCAGCAGCCTCACGACTAGCGGGAGCTCCTACAATGAGCAGTTCTTC. It specifies CASSLTTSGSSYNEQFF.

The CDR3 loop reads CASSRDIGRAFYNEQFF. The CDR3 coding sequence is TGTGCCAGCAGCCGAGACATCGGGAGGGCCTTCTACAATGAGCAGTTCTTC. The chain carries TRBV14 and TRBJ2-1, with 8 positions matching TRBD2. CDR1 is SGHDN, CDR2 FVKESK, per germline. The V segment lost 4 bases and the J segment 3 bases; nucleotides outside the gene matches: 11. The CDR3 spans 17 residues.

The CDR3 region has the DNA TGCGCCAGCAGTCTTGCGGGAGGGCCTTCAGAGACCCAGTACTTC. Encoded protein: CASSLAGGPSETQYF. The chain uses TRBV4-1 and TRBJ2-5, with 9 bases that match TRBD2. The junction had 9 bases not matched to a gene; V was cut back by 6 bases and J by 4 bases. This CDR3 contains 15 residues. Looked up from germline, CDR1 is MGHRA and CDR2 is YSYEKL.

The CDR3 loop reads CASSPRLPYTGELFF. For the CDR3, the DNA is TGTGCCAGCAGCCCCCGACTACCCTACACCGGGGAGCTGTTTTTT. The chain uses TRBV7-2 and TRBJ2-2, with D maybe TRBD2 (5 bases). Trimming took off 5 bases at V and 3 bases at J, with 13 bases between the two ends. The CDR3 has 15 amino acids. Germline CDR1 SGHTA, CDR2 FQGNSA.

The chain couples TRBV25-1 to TRBJ1-1, with TRBD1 matching 7 bases. Trimming cost V 1 base and J 2 bases; bases outside gene matches: 4. There are 15 residues in the CDR3. CDR1 is MGHDK, CDR2 SYGVNS, per germline. The DNA for the CDR3 is TGTGCCAGCAGTGAATCAGGGACAGTAAACACTGAAGCTTTCTTT. Translation: CASSESGTVNTEAFF.

In this sample, this clone turned up once. The CDR3 sequence: CASSVVGTGGDGYTF. CDR3 coding DNA: TGTGCCAGCAGCGTAGTAGGGACAGGGGGAGATGGCTACACCTTC. The chain uses TRBV9 and TRBJ1-2; 11 bases fit TRBD1. Germline assignment: CDR1 SGDLS and CDR2 YYNGEE. V lost 0 bases to trimming and J lost 6 bases; unmatched junction nucleotides: 4. This CDR3 is 15 amino acids long.

The chain links TRBV5-5 to TRBJ2-5; 8 nucleotides line up with TRBD2. The J call could be wrong; TRBJ2-7 is a better fit for the DNA end. This CDR3 contains 15 residues. CDR1 and CDR2 (germline): SGHKS, YYEKEE (reference sequence). The CDR3 reads CASSLVGTSSYEQYF. The CDR3 DNA sequence: TGTGCCAGCAGCTTGGTAGGGACTAGCTCCTACGAGCAGTACTTC.

V is TRBV9 and J is TRBJ2-5, with D possibly matching TRBD2 (5 bases). The end of the DNA fits TRBJ2-7 better, so the J call may be wrong. The germline gives CDR1 SGDLS, CDR2 YYNGEE. The CDR3 has 15 amino acids. The CDR3 here is CASSPPLGAGYEQYF. Written as DNA, the CDR3 is TGTGCCAGCAGCCCCCCCTTGGGAGCTGGCTACGAGCAGTACTTC.

CDR3 sequence reads: CASSIGGGQSYEQYF. CDR3 DNA sequence: TGTGCCAGTAGTATAGGAGGGGGTCAATCATACGAGCAGTACTTC. This chain links TRBV19 with TRBJ2-7, with D possibly TRBD1 on 6 matching bases. V was cut by 1 base and J by 4 bases, with 14 bases left in between. The CDR3 totals 15 residues. CDR1 and CDR2 (germline): LNHDA, SQIVND (reference sequence).

This chain links TRBV7-9 with TRBJ2-5; TRBD2 is a possible D gene (6 bases). This CDR3 spans 12 amino acids. CDR1 SEHNR and CDR2 FQNEAQ come from the germline V gene (reference sequence). The CDR3 DNA follows: TGTGCATCGGGGAGGTACGGCGAGGGTCAGTACTTC. This translates into CASGRYGEGQYF.

The gene calls are TRBV6-1 and TRBJ2-3, with TRBD2 matching 10 bases. Germline V CDR1 and CDR2: MNHNS, SASEGT. The trim removed 3 bases at V and 2 bases at J, leaving 5 bases unmatched. This CDR3 has 16 amino acids. CDR3 in amino acids: CASSDRLAGATDTQYF. The CDR3 DNA reads TGTGCCAGCAGTGATAGGCTAGCGGGGGCCACAGATACGCAGTATTTT.

This rearrangement joins TRBV27 to TRBJ2-5; 8 nucleotides match TRBD1. The CDR3 contains 15 residues. The germline V gene encodes CDR1 MNHEY and CDR2 SMNVEV (reference sequence). V trimming: 2 bases; J trimming: 2 bases; junction bases outside the gene matches: 4. CDR3 sequence reads: CASSLTGQGQETQYF. For the CDR3, the DNA is TGTGCCAGCAGTTTAACAGGACAGGGTCAAGAGACCCAGTACTTC.

This clone was seen once. The chain links TRBV27 to TRBJ1-5; 7 bases align to TRBD1. Germline assignment: CDR1 MNHEY and CDR2 SMNVEV (reference sequence). With V trimmed by 4 bases and J by 11 bases, 8 bases remained unmatched. This CDR3 region has 13 residues. The CDR3 here is CASSSTGRSAQHF. In nucleotides, the CDR3 is TGTGCCAGCAGTTCGACAGGGAGGTCGGCCCAGCATTTT.

This rearrangement joins TRBV19 to TRBJ2-1; TRBD2 agrees at 12 bases. Germline CDR1 LNHDA, CDR2 SQIVND (reference sequence). This CDR3 comprises 15 residues. Trimming took 3 bases from V and 6 from J; bases not matched to a gene: 3. Written as DNA, the CDR3 is TGTGCCAGTAGTATGACTAGCGGGAGTCCCAATGAGCAGTTCTTC. This translates into CASSMTSGSPNEQFF.

The J gene is TRBJ1-1, the V gene TRBV27, with D maybe TRBD1 (5 bases). Trimming took off 2 bases at V and 9 bases at J, with 16 bases between the two ends. CDR3 size: 14 residues. Germline assignment: CDR1 MNHEY and CDR2 SMNVEV (reference sequence). CDR3 bases: TGTGCCAGCAGTTTAGCCAGGGACGGGAGAAAAGCTTTCTTT. Protein sequence: CASSLARDGRKAFF.

About this clone itself: Mismatch with germline at one junction end may stem from a read error. The gene calls are TRBV7-3 and TRBJ2-2; 7 bases match TRBD2. The V gene's germline CDR1 is SGHTA and CDR2 FQGTGA. This CDR3 contains 17 residues. Written as DNA, the CDR3 is TGTGCCAGCAGCTCCAACACTCCGACTAGCTCAGGCGGGGAGCCGTTTTTT. Translated: CASSSNTPTSSGGEPFF.